This TCR beta chain was captured by sequencing in a study of blood T cell repertoires in COVID-19. At the level of the study: Collection of acute and convalescent COVID-19 samples took place in the United States, Italy and Spain. PBMCs, B-cell-depleted T cells, or T cells were the source of the cDNA or gDNA that made up the material.

Germline V CDR1 and CDR2: SGDLS, YYNGEE. CDR3 length equals 14 residues. V lost 3 bases, J lost 3 bases, and 13 bases lay in between. As handled by the study authors: Estimation of nucleated cell counts relied on the amplification of reference gene primers. The repertoire was sequenced with immunoSEQ multiplex PCR; TCRdb's copy has only in-frame clones and lacks some. V and J calls and clone size are those listed in that table; D and trimming were worked out from the DNA. The sample shows about 320,000 clones, 89% of them seen only once. Specimen: peripheral blood. The sequence was collected from a man aged 18-30 years who had recovered from COVID-19. V and J are TRBV9 and TRBJ2-7, with D possibly being TRBD2 (6 bases). The CDR3 loop reads CASSGRDGNYEQYF. The CDR3 coding sequence is TGTGCCAGCAGCGGGCGGGACGGGAACTACGAGCAGTACTTC. Looking up the rest from reference TRBV9 and TRBJ2-7 gives the full variable domain: DSGVTQTPKHLITATGQRVTLRCSPRSGDLSVYWYQQSLDQGLQFLIQYYNGEERAKGNILERFSAQQFPDLHSELNLSSLELGDSALYFCASSGRDGNYEQYFGPGTRLTVT.